This passage covers 20 T cell receptor beta chains from one sample sequenced in a study of graft-versus-host responses after intestinal transplantation. These receptors are not linked to any known antigen. The method was immunoSEQ multiplex PCR; TCRdb's version includes in-frame clones alone and lacks a portion of them. Altogether approximately 130,000 clones are present, roughly nine tenths being singletons, with the ten largest covering roughly 0.16%. The starting material was unstimulated CD4+ T cells sorted from spleen or lymph node cells, obtained before intestinal transplant. All receptors come from a human donor who received an intestinal transplant.

The CDR3 sequence is CASSQKQQNSPLHF. CDR3 sequence (DNA): TGTGCCAGCAGTCAGAAGCAACAGAATTCACCCCTCCACTTT. V is TRBV27 and J is TRBJ1-6; D is unclear. The ends were cut back, 5 bases at V and 7 bases at J, with 12 bases in the middle. The CDR3 has 14 amino acids. Per the germline V gene, CDR1 is MNHEY and CDR2 is SMNVEV (reference sequence).

This chain uses TRBV5-4 with TRBJ1-2, with TRBD1 matching over 7 bases. CDR3 length equals 15 residues. V shed 5 bases, J shed 3 bases, and the junction held 10 bases outside the gene matches. CDR1 and CDR2 from the germline V gene are SGHNT and YYREEE (reference sequence). This chain's CDR3 is CASRSDRVWDYGYTF. Here the CDR3 DNA reads TGTGCCAGCAGATCCGACAGGGTCTGGGACTATGGCTACACCTTC.

This rearrangement joins TRBV2 to TRBJ1-5; TRBD1 aligns across 8 bases. The CDR3 totals 13 residues. CDR1 and CDR2 from the germline V gene are SNHLY and FYNNEI. The V and J ends lost 6 bases and 9 bases, in that order; junction bases with no gene match: 7. This chain's CDR3 is CASSDRGISPQHF. CDR3 nucleotides: TGTGCCAGCAGCGACAGGGGAATATCGCCCCAGCATTTT.

The chain couples TRBV7-9 to TRBJ1-1; D unresolved. V dropped 7 bases and J dropped 0 bases, with 9 bases sitting between them. The germline V gene has CDR1 SEHNR and CDR2 FQNEAQ (reference sequence). The CDR3 loop spans 13 amino acids. In DNA, the CDR3 is TGTGCCAGCAACAGAATTTTGAACACTGAAGCTTTCTTT. This encodes CASNRILNTEAFF.

This rearrangement joins TRBV6-1 to TRBJ2-5; tentatively, D is TRBD2 (5 bases). Per germline, CDR1 MNHNS and CDR2 SASEGT. The CDR3 is made up of 13 amino acids. Trimming left V 5 bases short and J 4 bases short, with 11 bases between. CDR3 amino acids: CASSWSGVETQYF. Written as DNA, the CDR3 is TGTGCCAGCAGTTGGTCCGGGGTAGAGACCCAGTACTTC.

The CDR3 nucleotides are TGTGCCAGCAGCCTTAGGGAGGGATCCACTGAAGCTTTCTTT. As protein: CASSLREGSTEAFF. The chain joins TRBV11-3 to TRBJ1-1; D remains unclear. Trimming took 5 bases from V and 4 from J, leaving 14 bases between them. In germline, CDR1 is SGHNT, CDR2 YENEEA. This CDR3 has 14 amino acids.

This clone appeared a single time. The chain employs TRBV5-1 and TRBJ2-5, with D unclear. Trimming shortened V by 1 base and J by 1 base, and 14 bases separated the two germline ends. The CDR3 is 16 residues long. The V gene's germline CDR1 is SGHRS and CDR2 YFSETQ. The CDR3 DNA reads TGCGCCAGCAGCTTGACCTGGGTAGCCTCCCAAGAGACCCAGTACTTC. Amino acid sequence: CASSLTWVASQETQYF.

The chain combines TRBV21-1 with TRBJ1-6; TRBD1, as called in the table, went unchecked against the DNA. TRBV21-1 is an annotated pseudogene. There are 19 residues in the CDR3. In nucleotides, the CDR3 is TGTGCCAGCAGCAATCCCGGGACAGGGGGCTGTACCTATAATTCACCCCTCCACTTT. Its translation: CASSNPGTGGCTYNSPLHF.

The V call is TRBV5-1, the J call TRBJ1-4, with a possible D match to TRBD1 (5 bases). From germline, CDR1 is SGHRS and CDR2 YFSETQ. The CDR3 extends over 13 amino acids. V dropped 3 bases and J dropped 5 bases, with 8 bases sitting between them. CDR3 protein: CASSWGPNEKLFF. CDR3 DNA: TGCGCCAGCAGCTGGGGACCGAATGAAAAACTGTTTTTT.

This clone was seen only a few times. The genes are TRBV11-1 and TRBJ2-1, with 7 bases aligning to TRBD1. V dropped 3 bases and J dropped 0; count of bases not matched to a gene: 8. The CDR3 loop spans 17 amino acids. CDR1 and CDR2 (germline): SGHAT, FQDESV (reference sequence). The CDR3 nucleotides are TGTGCCAGCAGCTTGGGACAGTTTATGAGCTCCTACAATGAGCAGTTCTTC. As protein: CASSLGQFMSSYNEQFF.

V is TRBV9 and J is TRBJ2-3; D unresolved. CDR1 and CDR2 (germline): SGDLS, YYNGEE. The V gene lost 0 bases and the J gene lost 6 bases, with 5 bases spanning the gap. The CDR3 has 12 amino acids. CDR3 sequence reads: CASSVALDTQYF. As DNA, the CDR3 is TGTGCCAGCAGCGTAGCTCTGGATACGCAGTATTTT.

The V and J genes are TRBV4-2 and TRBJ2-1, with 9 bases fitting TRBD2. The V gene's germline CDR1 is LGHNA and CDR2 YNFKEQ. The CDR3 spans 15 residues. The J segment lost 6 bases and the V segment lost 0 bases, leaving 3 bases of the junction unmatched. CDR3 nucleotides: TGTGCCAGCAGCCAAGAGGGCGGGGGGGCCAATGAGCAGTTCTTC. The encoded protein is CASSQEGGGANEQFF.

This rearrangement joins TRBV23-1 to TRBJ2-2; no reliable D call. TRBV23-1 is assigned to the ORF class and has an uncertain function. This CDR3 has 13 residues. Trimming removed 10 bases at V and 4 bases at J, with 13 bases between. The CDR3 sequence is CANIFGSTGELFF. Written as DNA, the CDR3 is TGCGCCAACATCTTCGGCTCCACCGGGGAGCTGTTTTTT.

This chain uses TRBV19 with TRBJ1-4; maybe TRBD1 (6 bases). Per the germline V gene, CDR1 is LNHDA and CDR2 is SQIVND (reference sequence). The germline V and J ends were trimmed by 4 bases and 8 bases, with 14 bases remaining between them. There are 14 residues in the CDR3. The CDR3 nucleotides are TGTGCCAGTAGTACAGGGGCCGTGGGAGAAAAACTGTTTTTT. Its translation: CASSTGAVGEKLFF.

This clone was counted only a few times. The genes are TRBV19 and TRBJ1-5; weak D call: TRBD1 (5 bases). V lost 2 bases and J 11 bases, leaving 16 bases between the germline ends. This CDR3 region has 14 residues. From germline, CDR1 is LNHDA and CDR2 SQIVND (reference sequence). The DNA of the CDR3 is TGTGCCAGTAGTATACCCCAATCTACAGGAACCCAGCATTTT. Protein: CASSIPQSTGTQHF.

This clone was seen only once. The chain combines TRBV6-1 with TRBJ1-5; a possible D gene is TRBD1 (5 bases). V lost 1 base to trimming and J lost 7 bases, with 14 bases between them. Per the germline V gene, CDR1 is MNHNS and CDR2 is SASEGT. This CDR3 has 15 residues. CDR3 residues: CASSEVGGARQPQHF. CDR3 DNA: TGTGCCAGCAGTGAAGTCGGGGGAGCGAGGCAGCCCCAGCATTTT.

J is TRBJ1-2 and V is TRBV27; D remains ambiguous. V was clipped by 2 bases and J by 4 bases, with 8 bases between them. The CDR3 has 13 amino acids. CDR1 and CDR2 (germline): MNHEY, SMNVEV (reference sequence). The CDR3 loop reads CASSLQPSYGYTF. The DNA of the CDR3 is TGTGCCAGCAGTTTACAGCCTTCCTATGGCTACACCTTC.

This chain joins TRBV25-1 and TRBJ1-2; D might be TRBD1 (5 bases). V dropped 2 bases and J dropped 5 bases, with 6 bases sitting between them. This CDR3 is built from 12 residues. Germline V gives CDR1 MGHDK, CDR2 SYGVNS. The CDR3 reads CASSEGTYGYTF. The CDR3 nucleotides are TGTGCCAGCAGTGAAGGGACGTATGGCTACACCTTC.

The chain couples TRBV6-1 to TRBJ1-5; D unclear. CDR1 is MNHNS, CDR2 SASEGT, per germline. The CDR3 runs 15 residues. V dropped 6 bases and J dropped 0 bases, with 12 bases sitting between them. CDR3 sequence (DNA): TGTGCCAGCAGGCCCGACAAGTATAGCAATCAGCCCCAGCATTTT. Its protein product is CASRPDKYSNQPQHF.

The rearrangement joins TRBV11-1 to TRBJ2-3; tentatively, D is TRBD2 (5 bases). V was cut by 1 base and J by 6 bases, with 14 bases left in between. The V gene's germline CDR1 is SGHAT and CDR2 FQDESV (reference sequence). This CDR3 region has 15 residues. As DNA, the CDR3 is TGTGCCAGCAGCTTAGGACTATATGCAACGGATACGCAGTATTTT. Its translation is CASSLGLYATDTQYF.